These 25 T cell receptor beta chains share one sample of origin, sequenced in a study of T cell changes during pregnancy in multiple sclerosis. The assay was immunoSEQ multiplex PCR, and TCRdb's table has in-frame clones only and misses some. The sample lists approximately 69,000 clones; approximately 92% were seen once. The sequencing here drew on peripheral blood, taken in the second trimester of pregnancy. These TCRs come from a female donor in good health, enrolled as a control in a pregnancy study.

This chain uses TRBV29-1 with TRBJ1-2; D gene unclear. Germline V lookup: CDR1 SQVTM, CDR2 ANQGSEA. Trimming pared 6 bases from V and 3 bases from J, leaving 11 bases between. This CDR3 has 12 amino acids. Here the CDR3 reads CSVEEGYYGYTF. The DNA for the CDR3 is TGCAGCGTCGAGGAGGGCTACTATGGCTACACCTTC. The whole variable domain, remainder taken from reference TRBV29-1 and TRBJ1-2, is SAVISQKPSRDICQRGTSLTIQCQVDSQVTMMFWYRQQPGQSLTLIATANQGSEATYESGFVIDKFPISRPNLTFSTLTVSNMSPEDSSIYLCSVEEGYYGYTFGSGTRLTVV.

The chain couples TRBV7-9 to TRBJ2-3, with D hard to call. The CDR3 spans 12 residues. From germline, CDR1 is SEHNR and CDR2 FQNEAQ (reference sequence). V was shortened by 7 bases and J by 0 bases, with 5 bases between the two germline ends. DNA for the CDR3: TGTGCCAGCACGGTCAGCACAGATACGCAGTATTTT. Translating gives CASTVSTDTQYF.

This chain links TRBV7-8 with TRBJ2-3, with D uncertain. CDR3 size: 13 residues. Germline CDR1 reads SGHVS; CDR2 reads FQNEAQ. Trimming removed 2 bases at V and 2 bases at J, with 5 bases between. The CDR3 bases are TGTGCCAGCAGCTTACAGGCCACAGATACGCAGTATTTT. Its protein is CASSLQATDTQYF.

The chain recombines TRBV5-4 with TRBJ2-7; 9 nucleotides agree with TRBD1. This CDR3 contains 17 residues. Germline assignment: CDR1 SGHNT and CDR2 YYREEE (reference sequence). The junction had 11 bases not matched to a gene; V was cut back by 4 bases and J by 0 bases. The CDR3 DNA sequence: TGTGCCAGCAGCCCAGCGCTGGGACAGGGCGGCTCCTACGAGCAGTACTTC. This translates into CASSPALGQGGSYEQYF.

This chain joins TRBV4-1 and TRBJ2-6; maybe TRBD1 (7 bases). Germline CDR1 MGHRA, CDR2 YSYEKL. V lost 1 base and J lost 2, with 18 bases in between. The CDR3 is made up of 19 amino acids. The CDR3 DNA is TGCGCCAGCAGCCAAGGTGGGAGGACAGGCGTAACTGGGGCCAACGTCCTGACTTTC. It specifies CASSQGGRTGVTGANVLTF.

V is TRBV5-1 and J is TRBJ2-5; D might be TRBD2 (6 bases). The V gene lost 6 bases and the J gene lost 4 bases, with 16 bases spanning the gap. Germline lookup yields CDR1 SGHRS and CDR2 YFSETQ. This CDR3 contains 14 residues. The CDR3: CASKAGGSGETQYF. The CDR3 DNA reads as TGCGCCAGCAAAGCCGGGGGATCTGGAGAGACCCAGTACTTC.

This clone came up once. The V call is TRBV2, the J call TRBJ2-3; D gene unclear. Germline values: CDR1 SNHLY, CDR2 FYNNEI. This CDR3 is built from 12 residues. V was trimmed by 8 bases and J by 2 bases, leaving 8 bases between them. The CDR3 is CASPPPTDTQYF. Written as DNA, the CDR3 is TGTGCCAGCCCCCCTCCCACAGATACGCAGTATTTT.

V and J are TRBV9 and TRBJ2-7, with D perhaps TRBD1 (6 bases). The CDR3 has 14 amino acids. The V gene lost 1 base and the J gene lost 6 bases, with 14 bases spanning the gap. The V gene's germline CDR1 is SGDLS and CDR2 YYNGEE. CDR3 in DNA: TGTGCCAGCAGCGTACGACAGGCCGAGGGCGAGCAGTACTTC. Amino acid sequence: CASSVRQAEGEQYF.

This sequence joins TRBV7-2 and TRBJ2-7; the match to TRBD2 covers 8 bases. V dropped 1 base and J dropped 6; count of bases not matched to a gene: 17. The CDR3 length is 18 residues. CDR1 is SGHTA, CDR2 FQGNSA, per germline. CDR3: CASSLVGTRSLAGGEQYF. The CDR3 coding sequence is TGTGCCAGCAGCTTAGTGGGGACCCGCTCCCTTGCGGGGGGCGAGCAGTACTTC.

The chain employs TRBV2 and TRBJ2-5; TRBD2 matches at 8 bases. After removal of 10 bases from V and 3 bases from J, the junction contained 10 bases not matched to a gene. CDR1 and CDR2 from the germline V gene are SNHLY and FYNNEI. This CDR3 comprises 14 residues. The CDR3 spells CANPGLGGEETQYF. Written as DNA, the CDR3 is TGTGCCAACCCGGGACTAGGAGGTGAAGAGACCCAGTACTTC.

The chain has TRBV7-8 and TRBJ1-5; D uncertain. Trimming removed 1 base from V and 2 bases from J, with 6 bases in between. This CDR3 is built from 14 residues. Germline CDR1 is SGHVS and CDR2 is FQNEAQ. Here the CDR3 DNA reads TGTGCCAGCAGCTTAGAGGAGGGCAATCAGCCCCAGCATTTT. This translates into CASSLEEGNQPQHF.

The chain combines TRBV11-3 with TRBJ2-1, with D uncertain. V gave up 5 bases and J gave up 4 bases, with 9 bases separating them. The CDR3 has 13 amino acids. The germline V gene has CDR1 SGHNT and CDR2 YENEEA. CDR3 sequence reads: CASSHSGYNEQFF. The CDR3, as DNA: TGTGCCAGCAGCCACTCCGGGTACAATGAGCAGTTCTTC.

The rearrangement uses TRBV7-2 and TRBJ2-7, with D possibly TRBD1 on 6 matching bases. The V and J ends lost 4 bases and 0 bases respectively, with 16 bases between them. Germline V gives CDR1 SGHTA, CDR2 FQGNSA. The CDR3 has 16 amino acids. The CDR3 loop reads CASSSVGAYPSYEQYF. Written as DNA, the CDR3 is TGTGCCAGCAGCTCCGTGGGGGCCTACCCCTCCTACGAGCAGTACTTC.

The CDR3 loop reads CASSLRIRQGGTDTQYF. Written as DNA, the CDR3 is TGTGCCAGCAGCTTGAGAATCCGACAGGGTGGCACAGATACGCAGTATTTT. The V call is TRBV5-6, the J call TRBJ2-3; TRBD1 matches 7 bases. Germline loops: CDR1 SGHDT, CDR2 YYEEEE. The CDR3 spans 17 residues. Trimming cost V 1 base and J 1 base; bases outside gene matches: 9.

This clone is medium-sized (0.01 to 0.1%) within its sample. V gene TRBV4-2 combines with J gene TRBJ2-2; D is perhaps TRBD2 (6 bases). Trimming removed 0 bases at V and 6 bases at J, with 14 bases between. This CDR3 has 16 residues. CDR1 and CDR2 from the germline V gene are LGHNA and YNFKEQ. CDR3 nucleotide sequence: TGTGCCAGCAGCCAAGATCCTTACACGGGAGCCGGGGAGCTGTTTTTT. Translation gives CASSQDPYTGAGELFF.

The rearrangement uses TRBV12-5 and TRBJ1-5; D not resolved. The germline V gene encodes CDR1 LGHNT and CDR2 FRNRAP. The length of the CDR3 is 15 residues. The germline V and J ends were trimmed by 2 bases and 2 bases, with 10 bases remaining between them. The DNA for the CDR3 is TGTGCTAGTGGTTTGCCCCATACGGGCAATCAGCCCCAGCATTTT. Translating it yields CASGLPHTGNQPQHF.

The rearrangement uses TRBV27 and TRBJ2-1, with D possibly matching TRBD1 (5 bases). The V and J ends lost 3 bases and 4 bases respectively, with 13 bases between them. The CDR3 is made up of 15 amino acids. Germline V lookup: CDR1 MNHEY, CDR2 SMNVEV (reference sequence). CDR3 bases: TGTGCCAGCAGTTTTGACAGAATCACTTACAATGAGCAGTTCTTC. It codes for CASSFDRITYNEQFF.

V and J are TRBV7-2 and TRBJ2-1; D possibly corresponds to TRBD2 (6 bases). With 6 bases removed from V and 9 bases from J, the gap between germline ends came to 12 bases. Germline lookup yields CDR1 SGHTA and CDR2 FQGNSA. This CDR3 has 12 amino acids. The CDR3 loop reads CASRGGFGEQFF. In DNA, the CDR3 is TGTGCCAGCAGAGGAGGGTTCGGTGAGCAGTTCTTC.

This clone appeared a single time. In DNA, the CDR3 is TGTGCCAGCAGTTACGTGGCTAGCCCGGCGAGTGAGCAGTTCTTC. Protein sequence: CASSYVASPASEQFF. The rearrangement links TRBV6-5 to TRBJ2-1, with D tentatively TRBD2 (5 bases). Germline V gives CDR1 MNHEY, CDR2 SVGAGI. Trimming removed 2 bases from V and 9 bases from J, with 17 bases in between. This CDR3 is built from 15 residues.

The chain couples TRBV6-6 to TRBJ2-2, with D tentatively TRBD2 (7 bases). The germline V gene has CDR1 MNHNY and CDR2 SVGAGI (reference sequence). Trimming stripped 2 bases from V and 7 bases from J, with 17 bases between. This CDR3 comprises 16 residues. The CDR3 region is CASSYHPRGQGGELFF. The DNA of the CDR3 is TGTGCCAGCAGTTACCACCCGCGGGGGCAAGGCGGGGAGCTGTTTTTT.

A single count supports this clone. This chain links TRBV7-2 with TRBJ2-7; TRBD2 is a possible D gene (5 bases). The CDR3 totals 13 residues. V dropped 5 bases and J dropped 3 bases, with 11 bases sitting between them. Germline assignment: CDR1 SGHTA and CDR2 FQGNSA. The CDR3 DNA reads as TGTGCCAGCAGCCATAGGACTCTCTACGAGCAGTACTTC. Residues: CASSHRTLYEQYF.

The chain uses TRBV19 and TRBJ2-5; 10 bases fit TRBD2. Trimming at V came to 6 bases and at J to 7 bases, leaving 11 bases not matched to a gene. The germline gives CDR1 LNHDA, CDR2 SQIVND (reference sequence). The CDR3 is made up of 15 amino acids. The CDR3 DNA follows: TGTGCCAGTAGAGAACGGACTAGCGGTCAGGGGACCCAGTACTTC. It is translated as CASRERTSGQGTQYF.

The rearrangement uses TRBV7-2 and TRBJ2-7; possible D gene TRBD1, 6 bases. V lost 1 base and J 3 bases, leaving 10 bases between the germline ends. The V gene's germline CDR1 is SGHTA and CDR2 FQGNSA. The CDR3 sequence is 14 residues long. The CDR3 DNA reads TGTGCCAGCAGCTTAGGAATAGGGGGCTACGAGCAGTACTTC. Translated: CASSLGIGGYEQYF.

The rearrangement joins TRBV28 to TRBJ2-5, with D perhaps TRBD2 (5 bases). This CDR3 contains 15 residues. The germline CDR1 and CDR2 sequences are MDHEN and SYDVKM. Deletions cut 2 bases from V and 5 bases from J, with 15 bases between. The CDR3 region has the DNA TGTGCCAGCAGTTTAGTCTTGAGGGTCGGGGAGACCCAGTACTTC. Translation: CASSLVLRVGETQYF.

The chain joins TRBV6-6 to TRBJ2-7; maybe TRBD1 (5 bases). The CDR3 totals 13 residues. Trimming took off 2 bases at V and 7 bases at J, with 12 bases between the two ends. Germline CDR1 reads MNHNY; CDR2 reads SVGAGI (reference sequence). The CDR3 protein is CASSYRTPPEQYF. The CDR3 bases are TGTGCCAGCAGTTACCGGACACCTCCGGAGCAGTACTTC.